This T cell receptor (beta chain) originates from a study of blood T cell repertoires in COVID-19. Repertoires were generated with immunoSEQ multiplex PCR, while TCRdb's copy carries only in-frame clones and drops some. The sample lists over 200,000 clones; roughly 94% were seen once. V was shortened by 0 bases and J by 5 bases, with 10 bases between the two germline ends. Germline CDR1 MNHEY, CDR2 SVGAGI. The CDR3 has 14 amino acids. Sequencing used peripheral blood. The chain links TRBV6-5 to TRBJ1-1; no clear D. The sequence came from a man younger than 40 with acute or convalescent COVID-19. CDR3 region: CASSYSRRRTEAFF. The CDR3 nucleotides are TGTGCCAGCAGTTACTCACGGAGAAGGACTGAAGCTTTCTTT.